Listed below are T cell receptor beta chains from one sample, sequenced in a study of CD4 T cells in relation to SARS-CoV-2 and coronaviruses. These TCRs' antigens remain unknown. The assay was immunoSEQ multiplex PCR, and TCRdb's table has in-frame clones only and misses some. The repertoire consists of some 22,000 clones, with about 69% occurring once and the leading ten covering 9.5% to 12%. The specimen was CD4+ T cells from PBMCs, cultured in vitro. All receptors derive from a human donor in good health. Both conserved end residues are part of each CDR3. The order of the fields is D gene, clone size, J gene, V gene, CDR3 protein, CDR3 DNA. D genes are given only for firm matches. Only part of the rows carry a size: once, few, many, or a class if the clone is expanded.

D gene: .; clone size: .; J gene: TRBJ1-6; V gene: TRBV2; CDR3 protein: CASSGNNSPLHF; CDR3 DNA: TGTGCCAGCAGTGGGAATAATTCACCCCTCCACTTT
D gene: TRBD2; clone size: .; J gene: TRBJ2-7; V gene: TRBV7-2; CDR3 protein: CASSLGGSGRGEQYF; CDR3 DNA: TGTGCCAGCAGCTTAGGGGGAAGCGGGAGAGGCGAGCAGTACTTC
D gene: .; clone size: .; J gene: TRBJ1-5; V gene: TRBV7-2; CDR3 protein: CASREGIYSNQPQHF; CDR3 DNA: TGTGCCAGCAGGGAGGGGATATATAGCAATCAGCCCCAGCATTTT
D gene: .; clone size: once; J gene: TRBJ2-3; V gene: TRBV29-1; CDR3 protein: CSVDVGAQDTQYF; CDR3 DNA: TGCAGCGTTGACGTCGGGGCCCAAGATACGCAGTATTTT
D gene: .; clone size: .; J gene: TRBJ1-2; V gene: TRBV6-1; CDR3 protein: CASSEGRNSYGYTF; CDR3 DNA: TGTGCCAGCAGTGAAGGCAGGAATTCTTATGGCTACACCTTC
D gene: TRBD2; clone size: .; J gene: TRBJ2-3; V gene: TRBV4-2; CDR3 protein: CASSQTSGRSDTQYF; CDR3 DNA: TGTGCCAGCAGCCAAACTAGCGGGAGGTCAGATACGCAGTATTTT
D gene: .; clone size: .; J gene: TRBJ2-3; V gene: TRBV27; CDR3 protein: CASSPRTLTADTQYF; CDR3 DNA: TGTGCCAGCAGTCCCCGGACACTTACAGCAGATACGCAGTATTTT
D gene: .; clone size: .; J gene: TRBJ1-1; V gene: TRBV7-9; CDR3 protein: CASSSGTPGTEAFF; CDR3 DNA: TGTGCCAGCAGCTCCGGGACACCTGGGACTGAAGCTTTCTTT
D gene: .; clone size: .; J gene: TRBJ1-2; V gene: TRBV9; CDR3 protein: CASSVGEGTYYGYTF; CDR3 DNA: TGTGCCAGCAGCGTAGGGGAGGGAACTTACTATGGCTACACCTTC
D gene: .; clone size: once; J gene: TRBJ1-2; V gene: TRBV6-5; CDR3 protein: CASSGGPAYGYTF; CDR3 DNA: TGTGCCAGCAGCGGGGGCCCTGCTTATGGCTACACCTTC
D gene: TRBD1; clone size: few; J gene: TRBJ2-1; V gene: TRBV19; CDR3 protein: CASSPGTGNEQFF; CDR3 DNA: TGTGCCAGTAGCCCTGGGACAGGCAATGAGCAGTTCTTC
D gene: .; clone size: .; J gene: TRBJ1-1; V gene: TRBV4-3; CDR3 protein: CASSQLDRSEAFF; CDR3 DNA: TGCGCCAGCAGCCAATTAGATCGTAGTGAAGCTTTCTTT
D gene: .; clone size: .; J gene: TRBJ1-6; V gene: TRBV6-5; CDR3 protein: CASNRADPYNSPLHF; CDR3 DNA: TGTGCCAGCAACAGGGCAGATCCTTATAATTCACCCCTCCACTTT
D gene: .; clone size: .; J gene: TRBJ2-2; V gene: TRBV7-9; CDR3 protein: CASSLFNNAGELFF; CDR3 DNA: TGTGCCAGCAGCTTATTTAATAACGCCGGGGAGCTGTTTTTT
D gene: TRBD2; clone size: .; J gene: TRBJ2-2; V gene: TRBV5-1; CDR3 protein: CASSLGSGRNTGELFF; CDR3 DNA: TGCGCCAGCAGCTTGGGTAGCGGGAGGAACACCGGGGAGCTGTTTTTT
D gene: .; clone size: .; J gene: TRBJ2-1; V gene: TRBV3-1/TRBV3-2; CDR3 protein: CASSQQLGTHNEQFF; CDR3 DNA: TGTGCCAGCAGCCAACAACTAGGGACCCACAATGAGCAGTTCTTC
D gene: .; clone size: once; J gene: TRBJ2-3; V gene: TRBV18; CDR3 protein: CASSPPLGTDTQYF; CDR3 DNA: TGTGCCAGCTCACCCCCTTTGGGGACAGATACGCAGTATTTT
D gene: .; clone size: .; J gene: TRBJ2-1; V gene: TRBV3-1/TRBV3-2; CDR3 protein: CASSRQSYNEQFF; CDR3 DNA: TGTGCCAGCAGTCGGCAGTCCTACAATGAGCAGTTCTTC
D gene: .; clone size: .; J gene: TRBJ2-3; V gene: TRBV9; CDR3 protein: CASSASPSRADTQYF; CDR3 DNA: TGTGCCAGCAGCGCAAGCCCCTCCCGGGCAGATACGCAGTATTTT
D gene: .; clone size: .; J gene: TRBJ1-1; V gene: TRBV18; CDR3 protein: CASSPPENTEAFF; CDR3 DNA: TGTGCCAGCTCTCCACCTGAGAACACTGAAGCTTTCTTT
D gene: .; clone size: .; J gene: TRBJ2-2; V gene: TRBV5-8; CDR3 protein: CASSEQRGANTGELFF; CDR3 DNA: TGTGCCAGCAGCGAACAGAGGGGGGCAAACACCGGGGAGCTGTTTTTT
D gene: .; clone size: .; J gene: TRBJ1-4; V gene: TRBV5-1; CDR3 protein: CASSRESNEKLFF; CDR3 DNA: TGCGCCAGCAGTCGAGAGAGTAATGAAAAACTGTTTTTT
D gene: .; clone size: few; J gene: TRBJ2-2; V gene: TRBV6-2/TRBV6-3; CDR3 protein: CASSWSGSNTGELFF; CDR3 DNA: TGTGCCAGCAGTTGGTCAGGGTCGAACACCGGGGAGCTGTTTTTT
D gene: .; clone size: few; J gene: TRBJ1-2; V gene: TRBV28; CDR3 protein: CASSPTTGGLPGYTF; CDR3 DNA: TGTGCCAGCAGCCCAACGACAGGAGGGCTTCCGGGCTACACCTTC
D gene: TRBD2; clone size: .; J gene: TRBJ2-5; V gene: TRBV4-3; CDR3 protein: CASSQEPGGPQYF; CDR3 DNA: TGCGCCAGCAGCCAAGAGCCGGGGGGGCCCCAGTACTTC
D gene: .; clone size: few; J gene: TRBJ2-2; V gene: TRBV9; CDR3 protein: CASSETGTTNTGELFF; CDR3 DNA: TGTGCCAGCAGCGAAACCGGGACAACGAACACCGGGGAGCTGTTTTTT
D gene: .; clone size: .; J gene: TRBJ2-3; V gene: TRBV7-2; CDR3 protein: CASSSVRGSTDTQYF; CDR3 DNA: TGTGCCAGCAGCAGCGTACGGGGTTCGACAGATACGCAGTATTTT
D gene: .; clone size: .; J gene: TRBJ2-1; V gene: TRBV4-3; CDR3 protein: CASSQEGGLKDEQFF; CDR3 DNA: TGCGCCAGCAGCCAAGAAGGCGGGTTAAAGGATGAGCAGTTCTTC
D gene: TRBD1; clone size: once; J gene: TRBJ1-1; V gene: TRBV9; CDR3 protein: CASSRGQGLDTEAFF; CDR3 DNA: TGTGCCAGCAGCCGGGGACAGGGTCTAGACACTGAAGCTTTCTTT